Following are 9 T cell receptor beta chains from one sample sequenced in a study of cytomegalovirus exposure and HLA in healthy donors. Researchers ran the PCR with 60 Vbeta and 13 Jbeta primers. Data came from immunoSEQ multiplex PCR; TCRdb stores just in-frame clones and leaves some out. The sample records 90,000 to 120,000 clones, approximately 79% being singletons. Sequenced: PBMCs. The receptors were sampled from a man aged 18 to 29 in good health and CMV-seronegative.

This rearrangement joins TRBV18 to TRBJ2-3; the D is unclear. The V end was cut by 0 bases, the J end by 4 bases, with 8 bases between. Germline-derived CDR1 and CDR2 are KGHSH and LQKENI. CDR3 length equals 14 residues. CDR3 coding DNA: TGTGCCAGCTCACCACCTTACAGCCCAGATACGCAGTATTTT. It is translated as CASSPPYSPDTQYF.

The gene calls are TRBV7-9 and TRBJ1-1; D not resolved. Trimming removed 3 bases from V and 2 bases from J, with 10 bases in between. The CDR3 consists of 14 residues. From germline, CDR1 is SEHNR and CDR2 FQNEAQ (reference sequence). The CDR3 sequence: CASSFERSNTEAFF. CDR3 DNA sequence: TGTGCCAGCAGCTTCGAGAGGAGCAACACTGAAGCTTTCTTT.

The chain carries TRBV14 and TRBJ2-7, with D perhaps TRBD1 (5 bases). V was clipped by 4 bases and J by 2 bases, with 18 bases between them. The germline V gene encodes CDR1 SGHDN and CDR2 FVKESK. This CDR3 comprises 16 residues. CDR3 sequence: CASSPATGLGTYEQYF. The CDR3 DNA sequence: TGTGCCAGCAGCCCAGCCACAGGATTGGGTACCTACGAGCAGTACTTC.

V is TRBV6-4 and J is TRBJ2-3; TRBD2 matches 13 bases. CDR1 is MRHNA, CDR2 SNTAGT, per germline. The CDR3 covers 15 residues. After removal of 7 bases from V and 4 bases from J, the junction contained 5 bases not matched to a gene. CDR3 in amino acids: CASTPTSGGSDTQYF. CDR3 DNA: TGTGCCAGCACCCCGACTAGCGGGGGGTCAGATACGCAGTATTTT.

This clone came up a few times. The chain combines TRBV7-8 with TRBJ2-7; a possible D gene is TRBD2 (5 bases). Trimming took 3 bases from V and 6 from J, leaving 9 bases between them. The CDR3 has 12 residues. Germline V gene sequence: CDR1 SGHVS, CDR2 FQNEAQ. The CDR3 protein is CASSFAGSEQYF. CDR3 sequence (DNA): TGTGCCAGCAGCTTCGCGGGTAGCGAGCAGTACTTC.

The CDR3 DNA sequence: TGCAGCGTTGCTACAGGGGCGGGGGAAAAACTGTTTTTT. Amino acids: CSVATGAGEKLFF. The chain couples TRBV29-1 to TRBJ1-4, with 7 positions matching TRBD1. Trimming removed 4 bases from V and 8 bases from J; junction bases left unmatched: 7. Germline CDR1 is SQVTM and CDR2 is ANQGSEA. The CDR3 is 13 amino acids.

The chain recombines TRBV19 with TRBJ2-7; possible D gene TRBD1, 5 bases. The CDR3 consists of 12 residues. Germline V gene lookup returns CDR1 LNHDA and CDR2 SQIVND (reference sequence). V shed 8 bases and J shed 2 bases, with 10 bases lying between them. The CDR3 DNA reads as TGTGCCAGTTCGGCAGGGACCTACGAGCAGTACTTC. Translating it yields CASSAGTYEQYF.

V is TRBV7-3 and J is TRBJ2-5; 8 bases map to TRBD1. Germline CDR1 reads SGHTA; CDR2 reads FQGTGA. V was clipped by 2 bases and J by 1 base; unmatched bases: 6. The CDR3 is 16 amino acids. In DNA, the CDR3 is TGTGCCAGCAGCTTATGGGGAGGACAGGGCCAAGAGACCCAGTACTTC. Its translation is CASSLWGGQGQETQYF.

The gene calls are TRBV19 and TRBJ2-7; TRBD1 is a possible D gene (5 bases). Germline lookup yields CDR1 LNHDA and CDR2 SQIVND (reference sequence). V was trimmed by 1 base and J by 3 bases, leaving 10 bases between them. The length of the CDR3 is 14 residues. The DNA of the CDR3 is TGTGCCAGTAGTATAGCCGCAGGGTTCTACGAGCAGTACTTC. Translating it yields CASSIAAGFYEQYF.